This T cell receptor beta chain was observed in a study of blood T cell repertoires in COVID-19. The V gene end was trimmed by 5 bases and the J gene end by 7 bases; junction bases not matched to a gene: 10. The CDR3 has 15 amino acids. The germline V gene has CDR1 SEHNR and CDR2 FQNEAQ (reference sequence). Here immunoSEQ multiplex PCR was the method, and the copy in TCRdb shows in-frame clones only, minus some. Here the sample spans about 90,000 clones, about 86% being singletons. The specimen sequenced was peripheral blood. This rearrangement joins TRBV7-9 to TRBJ1-5; 8 bases agree with TRBD1. This sequence was found in an elderly man with acute or convalescent COVID-19. This CDR3 reads CASSNSGQGIQPQHF. In DNA form, the CDR3 reads TGTGCCAGCAGCAATAGCGGACAGGGAATACAGCCCCAGCATTTT.